This TCR beta chain was identified during a study of T-cell memory formation after mild COVID-19 (dated by TCRdb to the early 2020s). With respect to the entire study: TCR sequence clusters from the two donors were found to be largely donor specific. In a couple of donors, T-cell clones that expanded and contracted after mild COVID-19 were followed by sequencing TCRalpha and TCRbeta repertoires longitudinally. Two young, previously healthy adult volunteers made up the cohort, one male and one female. The paper's findings and limits, for the study overall: SARS-CoV-2 specificity of the second-wave clones peaking on day 37 was not confirmed. The detection of some responding clones in pre-infection memory suggests that pre-existing cross-reactive memory T cells joined the SARS-CoV-2 response. Contracting CD4+ clones appeared mostly in the CM and EM memory subsets, whereas CD8+ clones were enriched in EMRA. Only two mild cases were covered by the study, and larger cohorts that include severe cases with pre-infection samples were considered necessary. From day 15 to 85, contracting clones showed balanced CD4/CD8 phenotypes, whereas a second wave of clones that expanded from day 15 to 37 leaned towards CD4+.

The data were produced on an Illumina NovaSeq 6000. TCRalpha and TCRbeta cDNA libraries were constructed by 5'RACE with constant-segment primers, with sample barcodes and unique molecular identifiers being introduced. Trizol reagent was used to extract RNA from every sample. Amplification of the libraries took two PCR steps, and the second step added a second sample barcode plus Illumina TruSeq adapters. Sequencing of libraries was performed on an Illumina NovaSeq with 2 x 150 bp paired-end reads. The paper's processing steps were these. Demultiplexing of reads and collapsing into UMI-guided consensus sequences were performed with migec v1.2.7. Using mixcr v2.1.11, UMI consensuses were aligned to TRA and TRB V and J templates and then assembled into clonotypes. Clonotypes were classified as expanded or contracted when called significant by both edgeR and NoisET, with noise models trained on biological replicates. For edgeR calls, a false discovery rate-adjusted p below 0.01 and a log2 fold-change threshold of 1 were applied. As an exploratory analysis of dynamics, PCA with hierarchical clustering was applied to max-normalized trajectories of the 1000 most abundant clonotypes. The CD4 or CD8 phenotype of responding clones was assigned using the separately sequenced CD4+ and CD8+ repertoires. TCRdb reran the public reads through fastp at Q25 and MiXCR, keeping productive beta chains. Entries that share a CDR3 protein sequence are merged under the most common genes and DNA. TCRdb's processing, not the study's, gives the V and J calls here. The sample records some 210,000 distinct CDR3 sequences, about a sixth of which are singletons. Approximately 2.4% of the sample belongs to the ten largest clones.

Ficoll-Paque density gradient centrifugation was the method used to isolate PBMCs. As regards this clonotype: There is no known antigen for this receptor. Base qualities are not provided; no much larger clone lies one nucleotide away.

Sequencing was done on a sample of PBMCs or a T cell subset sorted from them (not recorded which). The sequence was collected from an adult woman who had mild COVID-19 (a few samples of this study predate the infection). The sample titles of this study are shuffled in the database, so cell type and time point are left out; the donor was told from shared clones.

The DNA sequence is TGTGCCAGCTCACCAACGGGGATTCAGTATTTT. Its coded protein is CASSPTGIQYF. The sequence joins TRBV18 to TRBJ2-3, with a weak D call of TRBD2 (5 bases match). Based on the germline V gene, the CDR1 and CDR2 sequences are KGHSH and LQKENI. Including the terminal cysteine and phenylalanine, the CDR3 comprises 11 residues. Kept here is only the CDR3 DNA, which spans 33 bases and is read in frame from base 1. Trimming removed 2 bases from V and 12 bases from J, leaving 9 bases between the germline ends.